Listed below are T cell receptor beta chains from one sample, sequenced in a study of T cell repertoires in cytomegalovirus infection. TCRdb reanalysed the reads using MiXCR and keeps one entry per CDR3 protein. The table includes more than 85,000 distinct CDR3 sequences, about 15% detected once. Specimen: PBMCs. The receptor set was obtained from a human donor in good health (CMV status not recorded). Some clones in this sample may be carry-over from other donors' samples. Both conserved end residues are part of each CDR3.

V: TRBV28; J: TRBJ2-7; CDR3: CASRGDSYEQYF
V: TRBV28; J: TRBJ1-3; CDR3: CASSLREGASGNTIYF
V: TRBV7-8; J: TRBJ1-5; CDR3: CASSPTEGNQPQHF
V: TRBV7-9; J: TRBJ2-5; CDR3: CASSWNSGVQETQYF
V: TRBV6-2/TRBV6-3; J: TRBJ2-7; CDR3: CASSGDRIYEQYF
V: TRBV7-2; J: TRBJ1-1; CDR3: CASSNQGWSTEAFF
V: TRBV20-1; J: TRBJ2-1; CDR3: CSASGTGDSYNEQFF
V: TRBV29-1; J: TRBJ2-5; CDR3: CSVVYRGPETQYF
V: TRBV7-2; J: TRBJ1-2; CDR3: CASSNPGTGGGGGYTF
V: TRBV7-2; J: TRBJ2-1; CDR3: CASSAAGQTYNEQFF
V: TRBV12-3/TRBV12-4; J: TRBJ2-3; CDR3: CASSPGGGGDTQYF
V: TRBV7-2; J: TRBJ2-3; CDR3: CASSMTGGAGTDTQYF
V: TRBV6-2/TRBV6-3; J: TRBJ2-3; CDR3: CASSSDGGFADTQYF
V: TRBV11-2; J: TRBJ1-1; CDR3: CASSLGAGGAPKNTEAFF